Each of the 21 T cell receptor beta chains below was sequenced from the same sample in a study of T cells in women clearing cervical HPV infection. Using immunoSEQ multiplex PCR, the repertoire was profiled, and TCRdb retains in-frame clones only, with some absent. The specimen's table records about 32,000 clones. Sequenced material: blood buffy coat. The receptors were sampled from a woman between 18 and 75 years old with a cervical HPV16 infection that either progressed to CIN3+ or cleared (not recorded which).

About this clone: The read falls 3 residues short of the CDR3 end, and the missing part is taken from the germline J gene. The same CDR3 is also encoded by other DNA sequences in this sample. The chain is built from TRBV19 and TRBJ1-3; 9 nucleotides align to TRBD1. The CDR3 has 16 residues. Germline CDR1 and CDR2: LNHDA and SQIVND (reference sequence). The V segment lost 5 bases and the J segment 4 bases; nucleotides outside the gene matches: 9. The sequenced CDR3 bases are TGTGCCAGTAGTCTCGAACAGGGGGCAAGAGGAAACACC. Its protein product is CASSLEQGARGNT. The whole CDR3 reads CASSLEQGARGNTIYF.

In the case of this clone: The read gets to within 3 residues of the CDR3 end, and the germline J gene fills in the rest. The chain couples TRBV7-2 to TRBJ2-1; possible D gene TRBD2, 5 bases. The germline V gene encodes CDR1 SGHTA and CDR2 FQGNSA. This CDR3 is 12 amino acids long. V shed 5 bases and J shed 8 bases, with 10 bases lying between them. CDR3 bases read: TGTGCCAGCAGCGGAGAGGGCGATGAG. Translating gives CASSGEGDE. In full, the CDR3 is CASSGEGDEQFF.

With respect to this clone: The read terminates 3 residues before the CDR3 end, so the remaining end is supplied by the germline J gene. This rearrangement joins TRBV19 to TRBJ2-6, with a tentative D call TRBD1 (6 bases). Trimming removed 5 bases at V and 0 bases at J, with 17 bases between. In germline, CDR1 is LNHDA, CDR2 SQIVND (reference sequence). The CDR3 contains 18 residues. The CDR3 loop reads CASSLGPGHLSGANVLTF. The covered CDR3 bases are TGTGCCAGTAGTCTCGGTCCGGGACACCTCTCTGGGGCCAACGTC.

Incomplete CDR3 DNA: TGTGCCAGCAGCCGAGGGGACAGTTACACCGGGGAG. It specifies CASSRGDSYTGE. The entire CDR3 reads CASSRGDSYTGELFF. The V call is TRBV14, the J call TRBJ2-2; TRBD1 aligns across 7 bases. The read ends 3 residues early relative to the CDR3; the germline J gene fills the gap. V was clipped by 4 bases and J by 3 bases; unmatched bases: 5. Germline V gene lookup returns CDR1 SGHDN and CDR2 FVKESK. The CDR3 is made up of 15 amino acids.

With regard to this clone: The read finishes 3 residues shy of the CDR3 end, and the germline J gene is used to complete it. Other DNA sequences of this sample code for an identical CDR3. The gene calls are TRBV7-2 and TRBJ1-1, with no clear D. This CDR3 spans 11 amino acids. Germline V gene sequence: CDR1 SGHTA, CDR2 FQGNSA. CDR3 region: CASSLTDTAFF. The covered CDR3 bases are TGTGCCAGCAGCTTAACAGATACA. Full variable domain (remainder filled in from reference TRBV7-2 and TRBJ1-1): GAGVSQSPSNKVTEKGKDVELRCDPISGHTALYWYRQSLGQGLEFLIYFQGNSAPDKSGLPSDRFSAERTGGSVSTLTIQRTQQEDSAVYLCASSLTDTAFFGQGTRLTVV.

Turning to this clone: The sequenced fragment ends 3 residues before the CDR3 boundary, so the rest is inferred from the germline J gene. The rearrangement links TRBV11-3 to TRBJ2-7; 9 bases line up with TRBD1. The germline V gene has CDR1 SGHNT and CDR2 YENEEA. The ends lost 4 bases at V and 6 bases at J; junction bases unmatched: 4. The CDR3 is made up of 13 amino acids. The sequenced part of the CDR3 DNA is TGTGCCAGCAGCTCCCGGGACAGGGCCGAG. Its protein is CASSSRDRAE. The entire CDR3 protein is CASSSRDRAEQYF.

Comment on this clone: Read coverage stops 3 residues before the CDR3 terminus; the germline J gene supplies the remainder. Other DNA sequences of this sample code for an identical CDR3. The rearrangement uses TRBV5-4 and TRBJ1-3, with D maybe TRBD1 (5 bases). V was pared by 2 bases and J by 0 bases, with 12 bases between. CDR3 length equals 16 residues. CDR1 and CDR2 (germline): SGHNT, YYREEE (reference sequence). CDR3 bases read: TGTGCCAGCAGCTTAACAGGAACCTTCTCTGGAAACACC. Protein product: CASSLTGTFSGNT. The whole CDR3 protein is CASSLTGTFSGNTIYF.

With regard to this clone: The sequence runs out 3 residues before the end of the CDR3; the remainder is reconstructed from the germline J gene. This sequence joins TRBV18 and TRBJ1-5; a possible D gene is TRBD1 (5 bases). V was shortened by 1 base and J by 1 base, with 11 bases between the two germline ends. CDR1 and CDR2 (germline): KGHSH, LQKENI. This CDR3 spans 16 amino acids. The covered CDR3 bases are TGTGCCAGCTCACCACTCGGGGGAGTGAGCAATCAGCCC. It yields the protein CASSPLGGVSNQP. The whole CDR3 reads CASSPLGGVSNQPQHF.

Notes on this clone: The read stops 3 residues short of the end of the CDR3; the missing end is completed from the germline J gene. This chain links TRBV30 with TRBJ1-2; D not resolved. Germline V lookup: CDR1 GTSNPN, CDR2 SVGIG (reference sequence). The CDR3 has 12 residues. Partial CDR3 DNA: TGTGCCTATAGCCGTCAGTTGAATGAA. It translates to CAYSRQLNE. The whole CDR3 sequence is CAYSRQLNEYTF.

The CDR3 DNA, read in part, is TGCAGTGCTAGAACTCCGGGACAGGGCAATCAGCCC. Amino acids: CSARTPGQGNQP. The entire CDR3 protein is CSARTPGQGNQPQHF. The V call is TRBV20-1, the J call TRBJ1-5; 8 nucleotides agree with TRBD1. The CDR3 end lies 3 residues beyond the end of the read and is filled in from the germline J gene. Trimming cost V 2 bases and J 2 bases; bases outside gene matches: 5. Germline CDR1 and CDR2: DFQATT and SNEGSKA (reference sequence). The CDR3 spans 15 residues.

On this clone itself: The CDR3 end is not reached by the read, which stops 3 residues before it; the germline J gene fills it in. The J gene is TRBJ2-3, the V gene TRBV5-4; the D gene is possibly TRBD1 (6 bases). V lost 0 bases and J lost 1, with 12 bases in between. CDR3 length: 16 amino acids. Per the germline V gene, CDR1 is SGHNT and CDR2 is YYREEE (reference sequence). CDR3 residues: CASSLVPGQRTDTQYF. The sequenced part of the CDR3 DNA is TGTGCCAGCAGCTTGGTACCCGGACAGCGCACAGATACG.

Of note for this clone: The CDR3 end is not reached by the read, which stops 3 residues before it; the germline J gene fills it in. The J gene is TRBJ2-7, the V gene TRBV7-2; TRBD1 might be the D (5 bases). Germline CDR1 is SGHTA and CDR2 is FQGNSA. With 1 base removed from V and 5 bases from J, the gap between germline ends came to 6 bases. The CDR3 has 12 amino acids. The CDR3: CASSLVDNEQYF. Incomplete CDR3 DNA: TGTGCCAGCAGCTTAGTGGACAACGAG.

Worth noting for this clone: The read ends 3 residues early relative to the CDR3; the germline J gene fills the gap. The J gene is TRBJ2-2, the V gene TRBV18; TRBD1 agrees at 9 bases. CDR3 length equals 16 residues. The germline V gene has CDR1 KGHSH and CDR2 LQKENI. The chain's CDR3 is CASSGAPGTGNSPLFF. CDR3 bases read: TGTGCCAGCTCAGGAGCGCCCGGGACAGGGAATTCACCG.

On this clone: The sequenced fragment ends 3 residues before the CDR3 boundary, so the rest is inferred from the germline J gene. This chain uses TRBV4-1 with TRBJ2-1; TRBD2 aligns across 9 bases. Germline CDR1 MGHRA, CDR2 YSYEKL. After removal of 0 bases from V and 8 bases from J, the junction contained 8 bases not matched to a gene. CDR3 length equals 16 residues. CDR3 in amino acids: CASSQDTAGGRDEQFF. The sequenced part of the CDR3 DNA is TGCGCCAGCAGCCAAGATACGGCGGGGGGGCGTGATGAG.

About this clone: The CDR3 end falls 3 residues outside the read, so it is completed with the germline J gene. V usage is TRBV2 and J usage is TRBJ2-1, with 9 bases lining up with TRBD1. The germline V gene has CDR1 SNHLY and CDR2 FYNNEI. V was clipped by 8 bases and J by 0 bases; unmatched bases: 8. CDR3 length equals 16 residues. CDR3 bases read: TGTGCCAGCTGCGATGGGACAGGGAGCTCCTACAATGAG. The encoded protein is CASCDGTGSSYNE. The full CDR3 protein reads CASCDGTGSSYNEQFF. Complete variable domain (other parts from reference TRBV2 and TRBJ2-1): EPEVTQTPSHQVTQMGQEVILRCVPISNHLYFYWYRQILGQKVEFLVSFYNNEISEKSEIFDDQFSVERPDGSNFTLKIRSTKLEDSAMYFCASCDGTGSSYNEQFFGPGTRLTVL.

Notes on this clone: The read finishes 3 residues shy of the CDR3 end, and the germline J gene is used to complete it. The chain joins TRBV18 to TRBJ2-5; D perhaps matches TRBD1 (6 bases). Germline V gives CDR1 KGHSH, CDR2 LQKENI. CDR3 length equals 17 residues. Deletions cut 4 bases from V and 4 bases from J, with 22 bases between. CDR3 protein: CASSLEIGQRQVETQYF. CDR3 bases read: TGTGCCAGCTCACTAGAGATTGGACAGAGACAAGTAGAGACC.

Concerning this clone: A read error may produce the germline difference seen at one junction end. The read finishes 3 residues shy of the CDR3 end, and the germline J gene is used to complete it. The chain is built from TRBV20-1 and TRBJ2-1; 8 positions agree with TRBD2. This CDR3 contains 17 residues. The germline V gene has CDR1 DFQATT and CDR2 SNEGSKA (reference sequence). The DNA read from the CDR3 is TGCAGTGCTAGATCTGGACTAGCCAAGAGCTCCTGCAATGAG. Translated, it gives CSARSGLAKSSCNE. The complete CDR3 sequence is CSARSGLAKSSCNEQFF.

Comment on this clone: Read sequence stops 3 residues before the CDR3 end, and the germline J gene provides the missing end. This rearrangement joins TRBV5-1 to TRBJ1-4, with 7 bases lining up with TRBD1. Germline V gene sequence: CDR1 SGHRS, CDR2 YFSETQ. This CDR3 spans 13 amino acids. CDR3 in amino acids: CASSPRQGSPLFF. CDR3 bases read: TGCGCCAGCAGCCCACGACAGGGATCACCA.

A note on this clone: The missing CDR3 end, 3 residues past where the read stops, is filled in from the germline J gene. The chain uses TRBV5-4 and TRBJ1-4; D is possibly TRBD1 (6 bases). The CDR3 has 14 amino acids. The germline V gene encodes CDR1 SGHNT and CDR2 YYREEE (reference sequence). CDR3 bases read: TGTGCCAGCAGCCCCCAAACACAGGGATCACCA. Residues: CASSPQTQGSP. The entire CDR3 sequence reads CASSPQTQGSPLFF. The variable domain in full, completed from reference TRBV5-4 and TRBJ1-4, reads ETGVTQSPTHLIKTRGQQVTLRCSSQSGHNTVSWYQQALGQGPQFIFQYYREEENGRGNFPPRFSGLQFPNYSSELNVNALELDDSALYLCASSPQTQGSPLFFGSGTQLSVL.

On this clone: The read ends 3 residues shy of where the CDR3 ends; the end is completed using the germline J gene. The chain carries TRBV19 and TRBJ2-5; no firm D call. Germline CDR1 reads LNHDA; CDR2 reads SQIVND (reference sequence). This CDR3 comprises 13 residues. Trimming took off 6 bases at V and 3 bases at J, with 11 bases between the two ends. Here the CDR3 reads CASRRGAKETQYF. The sequenced CDR3 bases are TGTGCCAGTAGGCGCGGAGCTAAAGAGACC.

As concerns this clone: The DNA ends 3 residues before the CDR3 does, and the rest of the CDR3 is filled in from the germline J gene. The chain employs TRBV19 and TRBJ1-4; a weak D match, TRBD1 (6 bases). The CDR3 consists of 16 residues. The germline V gene has CDR1 LNHDA and CDR2 SQIVND (reference sequence). CDR3 loop: CASSSYRESGANVLFF. The CDR3 DNA, read in part, is TGTGCCAGTAGTAGTTACAGGGAATCTGGGGCCAACGTA. Variable domain in full (rest from reference TRBV19 and TRBJ1-4): DGGITQSPKYLFRKEGQNVTLSCEQNLNHDAMYWYRQDPGQGLRLIYYSQIVNDFQKGDIAEGYSVSREKKESFPLTVTSAQKNPTAFYLCASSSYRESGANVLFFGSGTQLSVL.